Listed here are 5 T cell receptor beta chains from one sample, sequenced in a study of cytomegalovirus exposure and HLA in healthy donors. 60 Vbeta and 13 Jbeta primers were used in PCR. Some clones are missing from TCRdb's copy, which holds only in-frame ones; the method was immunoSEQ multiplex PCR. Here the sample spans about 210,000 clones, 82% being singletons. The source material was PBMCs. These receptors were obtained from a middle-aged man in good health and CMV-seropositive.

This clone was counted between two and nine times. The gene calls are TRBV11-3 and TRBJ2-3, with no clear D. The CDR3 contains 15 residues. Trimming took 5 bases from V and 0 from J, leaving 12 bases between them. Germline CDR1 is SGHNT and CDR2 is YENEEA. The chain's CDR3 is CASSAFKTSTDTQYF. As DNA, the CDR3 is TGTGCCAGCAGCGCCTTTAAGACTAGCACAGATACGCAGTATTTT.

This clone was seen just once. This chain links TRBV5-1 with TRBJ2-3; TRBD2 matches 8 bases. In germline, CDR1 is SGHRS, CDR2 YFSETQ. The CDR3 sequence is 18 residues long. The J segment lost 0 bases and the V segment lost 0 bases, leaving 9 bases of the junction unmatched. The CDR3 nucleotides are TGCGCCAGCAGCTTGGGGGAACTAGCGGACCGGAGCACAGATACGCAGTATTTT. Translating it yields CASSLGELADRSTDTQYF.

Written as DNA, the CDR3 is TGCGCCAGCAGCTTGTCCGGGACAGCCTACGAGCAGTACTTC. This codes for CASSLSGTAYEQYF. The chain has TRBV5-1 and TRBJ2-7, with 7 bases lining up with TRBD1. CDR3 size: 14 residues. Germline V gene sequence: CDR1 SGHRS, CDR2 YFSETQ. V lost 1 base and J lost 2; bases outside the gene matches: 3.

This clone was found once. The J gene is TRBJ1-2, the V gene TRBV27; D gene ambiguous. This CDR3 region has 12 residues. CDR1 and CDR2 (germline): MNHEY, SMNVEV (reference sequence). The V end was cut by 3 bases, the J end by 5 bases, with 7 bases between. The CDR3 DNA reads TGTGCCAGCAGTTTCGGAGGTTATGGCTACACCTTC. Translating it yields CASSFGGYGYTF.

The genes are TRBV5-6 and TRBJ2-7; 10 bases match TRBD1. This CDR3 has 16 amino acids. The germline V gene has CDR1 SGHDT and CDR2 YYEEEE. V trimming: 0 bases; J trimming: 6 bases; junction bases outside the gene matches: 9. The CDR3 here is CASSLGDRGLKIEQYF. The CDR3 bases are TGTGCCAGCAGCTTGGGTGACAGGGGGCTAAAGATCGAGCAGTACTTC.